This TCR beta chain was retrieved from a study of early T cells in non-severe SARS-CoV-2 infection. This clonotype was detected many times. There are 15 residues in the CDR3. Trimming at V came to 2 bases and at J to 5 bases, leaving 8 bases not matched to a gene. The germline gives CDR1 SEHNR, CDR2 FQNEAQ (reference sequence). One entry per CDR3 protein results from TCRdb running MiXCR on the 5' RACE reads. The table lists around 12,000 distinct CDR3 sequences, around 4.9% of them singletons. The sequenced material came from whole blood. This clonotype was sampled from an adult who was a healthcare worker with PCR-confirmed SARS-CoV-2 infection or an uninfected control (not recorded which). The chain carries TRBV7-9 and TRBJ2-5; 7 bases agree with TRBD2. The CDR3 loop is CASSLIVGRGETQYF. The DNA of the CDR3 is TGTGCCAGCAGCTTAATCGTCGGGCGGGGGGAGACCCAGTACTTC.